This T cell receptor (beta chain) was retrieved from a study of pediatric ulcerative colitis. Findings and limits, study-wide: No controls had the two rectal clonotypes shared by ulcerative colitis patients. A couple of patients' blood samples yielded substantially fewer templates.

Each sample received Survey-level depth of up to 500,000 reads. Data came from immunoSEQ multiplex PCR; TCRdb stores just in-frame clones and leaves some out. This sample has roughly 16,000 clones, with approximately 80% found just once. For this clone: Its specificity is not known.

One to two pinch biopsies were taken from the rectum during colonoscopy. There are 16 residues in the CDR3. Trimming removed 4 bases from V and 4 bases from J; junction bases left unmatched: 11. The germline gives CDR1 LNHNV, CDR2 YYDKDF (reference sequence). The chain links TRBV15 to TRBJ2-7; 9 nucleotides align to TRBD1. Sequenced input: gut tissue. The clonotype comes from a boy between 5 and 17 years old who was a control in a study of pediatric ulcerative colitis. The CDR3 nucleotides are TGTGCCACCAGCACGCAACAGGGGGCGCCGGGTTACGAGCAGTACTTC. It translates to CATSTQQGAPGYEQYF. Complete variable domain (other parts from reference TRBV15 and TRBJ2-7): DAMVIQNPRYQVTQFGKPVTLSCSQTLNHNVMYWYQQKSSQAPKLLFHYYDKDFNNEADTPDNFQSRRPNTSFCFLDIRSPGLGDTAMYLCATSTQQGAPGYEQYFGPGTRLTVT.